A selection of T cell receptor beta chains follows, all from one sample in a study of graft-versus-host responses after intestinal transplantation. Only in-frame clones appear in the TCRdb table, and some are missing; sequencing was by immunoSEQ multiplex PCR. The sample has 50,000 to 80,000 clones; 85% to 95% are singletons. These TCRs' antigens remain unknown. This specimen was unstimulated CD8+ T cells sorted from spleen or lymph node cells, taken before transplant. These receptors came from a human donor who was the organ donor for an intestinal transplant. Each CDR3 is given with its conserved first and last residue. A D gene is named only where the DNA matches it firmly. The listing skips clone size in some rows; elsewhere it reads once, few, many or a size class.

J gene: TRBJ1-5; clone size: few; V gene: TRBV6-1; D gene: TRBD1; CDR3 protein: CASEIGTGDQPQHF; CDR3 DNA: TGTGCCAGCGAGATAGGGACAGGGGATCAGCCCCAGCATTTT
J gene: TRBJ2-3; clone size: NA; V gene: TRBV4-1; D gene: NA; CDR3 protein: CASSPSLGGDTQYF; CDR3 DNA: TGCGCCAGCAGCCCGTCCCTGGGGGGAGATACGCAGTATTTT
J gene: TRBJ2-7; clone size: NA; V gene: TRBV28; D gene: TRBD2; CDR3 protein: CASSFYISGSSYEQYF; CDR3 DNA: TGTGCCAGCAGTTTCTATATTAGCGGGAGCTCCTACGAGCAGTACTTC
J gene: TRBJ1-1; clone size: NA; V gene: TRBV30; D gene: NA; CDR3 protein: CAWSVVPDTEAFF; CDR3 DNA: TGTGCCTGGAGTGTCGTACCGGACACTGAAGCTTTCTTT
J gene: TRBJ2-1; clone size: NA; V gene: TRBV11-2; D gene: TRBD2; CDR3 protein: CASSPSGASSYNEQFF; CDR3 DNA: TGTGCCAGCAGCCCTAGCGGGGCTAGCTCCTACAATGAGCAGTTCTTC
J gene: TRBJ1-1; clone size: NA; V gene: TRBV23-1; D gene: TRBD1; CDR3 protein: CASSQKATGPGQGSTEAFF; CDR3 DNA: TGCGCCAGCAGTCAAAAAGCTACGGGACCGGGACAGGGGTCCACTGAAGCTTTCTTT
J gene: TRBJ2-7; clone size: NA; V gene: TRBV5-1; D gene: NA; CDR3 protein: CASSFSYEQYF; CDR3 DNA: TGCGCCAGCAGTTTCTCCTACGAGCAGTACTTC
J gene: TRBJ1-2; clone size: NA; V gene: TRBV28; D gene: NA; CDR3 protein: CASSSLRRGGDYGYTF; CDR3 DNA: TGTGCCAGCAGTTCCCTCCGAAGGGGGGGAGACTATGGCTACACCTTC
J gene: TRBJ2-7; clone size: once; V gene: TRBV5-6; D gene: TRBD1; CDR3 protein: CASSLGGQGPYEQYF; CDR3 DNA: TGTGCCAGCAGCTTGGGGGGACAGGGACCCTACGAGCAGTACTTC
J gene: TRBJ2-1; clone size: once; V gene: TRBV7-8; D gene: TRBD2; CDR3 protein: CASRETSGRLYNEQFF; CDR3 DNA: TGTGCCAGCAGGGAAACAAGCGGGAGGCTCTACAATGAGCAGTTCTTC
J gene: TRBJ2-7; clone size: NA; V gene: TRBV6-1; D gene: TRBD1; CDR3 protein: CASSEYRGYEQYF; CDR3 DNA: TGTGCCAGCAGTGAATACAGGGGCTACGAGCAGTACTTC
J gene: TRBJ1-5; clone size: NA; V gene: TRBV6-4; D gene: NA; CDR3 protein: CASSDSLLEQNQPQHF; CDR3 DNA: TGTGCCAGCAGTGACTCGTTATTAGAACAGAATCAGCCCCAGCATTTT
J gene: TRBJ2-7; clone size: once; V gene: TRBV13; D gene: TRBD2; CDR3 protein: CASSLGRAGGDRYEQYF; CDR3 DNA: TGTGCCAGCAGCTTAGGACGGGCGGGAGGGGATCGCTACGAGCAGTACTTC
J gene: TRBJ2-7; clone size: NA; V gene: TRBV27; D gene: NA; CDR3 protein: CASSARQSYWLSPYEQYF; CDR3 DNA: TGTGCCAGCAGTGCTAGACAGTCTTATTGGCTTTCCCCCTACGAGCAGTACTTC
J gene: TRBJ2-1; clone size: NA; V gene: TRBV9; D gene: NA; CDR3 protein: CASSVSGSLSRNEQFF; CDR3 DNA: TGTGCCAGCAGCGTTTCCGGGAGCCTCTCTAGGAATGAGCAGTTCTTC
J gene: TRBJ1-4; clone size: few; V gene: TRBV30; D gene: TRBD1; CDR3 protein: CAYSTDRGDEKLFF; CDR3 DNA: TGTGCCTACTCAACGGACAGGGGGGATGAAAAACTGTTTTTT
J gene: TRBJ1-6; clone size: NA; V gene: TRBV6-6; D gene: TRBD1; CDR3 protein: CASSYGTENSPLHF; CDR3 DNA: TGTGCCAGCAGTTACGGGACAGAGAATTCACCCCTCCACTTT
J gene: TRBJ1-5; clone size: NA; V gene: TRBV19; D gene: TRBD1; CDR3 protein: CAIGQGAIQPQHF; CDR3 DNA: TGTGCCATAGGACAGGGGGCGATTCAGCCCCAGCATTTT
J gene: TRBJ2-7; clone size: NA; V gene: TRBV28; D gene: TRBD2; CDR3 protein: CASSLSLRVVLAGMYEQYF; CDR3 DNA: TGTGCCAGCAGTTTATCCCTCAGGGTGGTATTAGCGGGAATGTACGAGCAGTACTTC
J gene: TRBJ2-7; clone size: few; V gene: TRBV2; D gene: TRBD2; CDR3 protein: CATSPGTSNPYEQYF; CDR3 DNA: TGTGCCACTTCGCCAGGGACTAGCAATCCCTACGAGCAGTACTTC
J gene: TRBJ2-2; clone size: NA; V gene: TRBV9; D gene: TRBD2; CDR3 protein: CASSVVGLGFKSNTGELFF; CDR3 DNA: TGTGCCAGCAGCGTAGTGGGACTAGGTTTTAAGTCGAACACCGGGGAGCTGTTTTTT
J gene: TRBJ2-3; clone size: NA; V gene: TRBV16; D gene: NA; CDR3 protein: CASSQFDKATDTQYF; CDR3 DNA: TGTGCCAGCAGCCAATTCGACAAGGCAACAGATACGCAGTATTTT
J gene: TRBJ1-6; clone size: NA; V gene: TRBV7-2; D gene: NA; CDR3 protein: CASSLAEYSPFHF; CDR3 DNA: TGTGCCAGCAGCTTAGCGGAGTATTCACCCTTCCACTTT
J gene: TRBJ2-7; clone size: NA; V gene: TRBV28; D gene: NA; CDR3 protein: CASSWTSYEQYF; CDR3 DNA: TGTGCCAGCAGTTGGACTTCCTACGAGCAGTACTTC
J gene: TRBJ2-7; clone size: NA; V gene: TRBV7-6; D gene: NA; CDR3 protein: CASSPDTRNDYEQYF; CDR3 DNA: TGTGCCAGCAGCCCAGACACCCGAAACGACTACGAGCAGTACTTC
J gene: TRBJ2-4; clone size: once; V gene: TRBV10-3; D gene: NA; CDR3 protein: CAIGGGPQGLAKNIQYF; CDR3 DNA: TGTGCCATTGGGGGGGGGCCCCAGGGCTTAGCCAAAAACATTCAGTACTTC
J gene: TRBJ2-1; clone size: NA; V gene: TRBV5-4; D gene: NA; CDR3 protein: CASSLRGLYNEQFF; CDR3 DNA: TGTGCCAGCAGCTTGAGGGGCCTTTACAATGAGCAGTTCTTC